Below, 3 T cell receptor beta chains from the same sample are listed, as sequenced in a study of regulatory T cells in long-lasting Graves disease. Researchers made TCR beta libraries by using iRepertoire HTBI primers and running Arm-PCR on CDR3 regions. TCRdb redid the calling of the multiplex PCR reads with MiXCR, one entry per CDR3 protein. The data show 450,000 to 650,000 distinct CDR3 sequences, with roughly 16% seen just once and around a quarter held by the top ten. Time point specified: newly diagnosed GD, antithyroid drugs for less than 3 months. The TCR library was made from RNA extracted from PBMCs. The data also belong to a second study, concerning T cells in Graves' hyperthyroidism and ophthalmopathy.

The specimen was peripheral blood mononuclear cells (PBMCs), collected at new diagnosis, from a patient treated with antithyroid drugs. The receptors come from a woman aged 35-65 years with Graves disease.

This clonotype appeared a few times. The rearrangement links TRBV5-1 to TRBJ2-7, with D perhaps matching TRBD2 (5 bases). From germline, CDR1 is SGHRS and CDR2 YFSETQ. The CDR3 spans 13 residues. With 5 bases removed from V and 5 bases from J, the gap between germline ends came to 14 bases. CDR3: CASRDPGGDEQYF. CDR3 nucleotide sequence: TGCGCCAGCAGGGACCCCGGAGGTGACGAGCAGTACTTC.

This clonotype was counted a few times. The chain combines TRBV18 with TRBJ1-3, with 7 bases matching TRBD1. The V gene end was trimmed by 1 base and the J gene end by 3 bases; junction bases not matched to a gene: 3. CDR1 and CDR2 from the germline V gene are KGHSH and LQKENI. The CDR3 is 15 amino acids. The CDR3 bases are TGTGCCAGCTCACCACGCGGGACAGTTGGAAACACCATATATTTT. It yields the protein CASSPRGTVGNTIYF.

At least ten counts were recorded for this clonotype. This rearrangement joins TRBV14 to TRBJ2-1; D is tentatively TRBD1 or TRBD2 (6 bases each). V was cut by 5 bases and J by 5 bases, with 19 bases left in between. CDR1 and CDR2 from the germline V gene are SGHDN and FVKESK. The CDR3 runs 16 residues. CDR3 sequence: CASSTSDRGLNNEQFF. The CDR3 DNA sequence: TGTGCCAGCAGCACCTCGGATCGGGGGCTTAACAATGAGCAGTTCTTC.